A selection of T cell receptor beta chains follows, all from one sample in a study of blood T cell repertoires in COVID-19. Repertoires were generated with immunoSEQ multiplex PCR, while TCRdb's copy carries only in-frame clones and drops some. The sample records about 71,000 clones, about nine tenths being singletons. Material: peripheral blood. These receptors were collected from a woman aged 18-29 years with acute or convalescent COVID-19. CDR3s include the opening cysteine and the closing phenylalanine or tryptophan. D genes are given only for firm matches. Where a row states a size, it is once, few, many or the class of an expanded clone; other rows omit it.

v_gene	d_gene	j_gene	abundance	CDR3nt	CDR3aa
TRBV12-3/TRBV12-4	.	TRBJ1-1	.	TGTGCCAGCAGTCTTTACACGAACACTGAAGCTTTCTTT	CASSLYTNTEAFF
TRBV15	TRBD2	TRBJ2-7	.	TGTGCCACCAGCATGCTAGCGGGAGGGGGCTCCTACGAGCAGTACTTC	CATSMLAGGGSYEQYF
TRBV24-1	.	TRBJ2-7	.	TGTGCCACCAGTGCGGAGTACTCCTACGAGCAGTACTTC	CATSAEYSYEQYF
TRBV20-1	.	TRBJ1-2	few	TGCAGTGCTAGAGAGCGGGATGGCTACACCTTC	CSARERDGYTF
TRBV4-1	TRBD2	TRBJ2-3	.	TGCGCCAGCAGCCAAGAGAACGGGAGGGCCTTCGCAGATACGCAGTATTTT	CASSQENGRAFADTQYF
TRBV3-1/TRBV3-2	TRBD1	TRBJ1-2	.	TGTGCCAGCAGCTCCAGGGACAGGGGCTACACCTTC	CASSSRDRGYTF
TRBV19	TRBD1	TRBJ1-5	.	TGTGCCAGTAGTACCACTCACAGGGGTCGGAACCAGCCCCAGCATTTT	CASSTTHRGRNQPQHF
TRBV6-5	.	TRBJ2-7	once	TGTGCCAGCCTTACCGACAGGTTCCCATTTTACGAGCAGTACTTC	CASLTDRFPFYEQYF
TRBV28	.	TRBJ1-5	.	TGTGCCAGCAGTTTATTGGTCGGGGGGGCCCAGCCCCAGCATTTT	CASSLLVGGAQPQHF
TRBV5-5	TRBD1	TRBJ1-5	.	TGTGCCAGCAGCTTGGGTCCAGGGGGAGTTCAGCCCCAGCATTTT	CASSLGPGGVQPQHF
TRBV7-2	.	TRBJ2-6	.	TGTGCCAGCAGCGGAGGGGGCCCAAGCTCTGGGGCCAACGTCCTGACTTTC	CASSGGGPSSGANVLTF
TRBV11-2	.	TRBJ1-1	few	TGTGCCAGCAGCTTAGGTTTAGACAGGGAAGCTTTCTTT	CASSLGLDREAFF
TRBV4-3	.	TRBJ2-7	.	TGCGCCAGCAGCCAAGTCGGCGGCATGGGCGAGCAGTACTTC	CASSQVGGMGEQYF
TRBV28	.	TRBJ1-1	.	TGTGCCAGCAGTGCAGCGACAGGAGCTATGAACACTGAAGCTTTCTTT	CASSAATGAMNTEAFF
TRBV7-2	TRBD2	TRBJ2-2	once	TGTGCCAGCAGCGGTTATGTGGCGGGAGTATCCGGGGAGCTGTTTTTT	CASSGYVAGVSGELFF
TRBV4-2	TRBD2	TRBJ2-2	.	TGTGCCAGCAGCCAAGGACTAGGACTAGCGGGTAACACCGGGGAGCTGTTTTTT	CASSQGLGLAGNTGELFF
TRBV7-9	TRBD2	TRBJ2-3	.	TGTGCCAGCAGCTTAAGGGGGACTAGCGGGAGTCGGGCAGATACGCAGTATTTT	CASSLRGTSGSRADTQYF
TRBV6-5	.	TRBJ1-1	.	TGTGCCAGCAGTTACGACAGGACTGACGAAGCTTTCTTT	CASSYDRTDEAFF
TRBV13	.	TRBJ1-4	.	TGTGCCAGCAGCTCCAGAGGGTTGGAAAAACTGTTTTTT	CASSSRGLEKLFF
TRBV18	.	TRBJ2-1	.	TGTGCCAGCTCACCGGCGGCTTCCTACAATGAGCAGTTCTTC	CASSPAASYNEQFF
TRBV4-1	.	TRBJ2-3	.	TGCGCCAGCAGCCAGGACAGCGCAGATACGCAGTATTTT	CASSQDSADTQYF
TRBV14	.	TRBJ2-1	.	TGTGCCAGCAGTCCTCCCCCAATTGGACTTCGACCCCATGAGCAGTTCTTC	CASSPPPIGLRPHEQFF
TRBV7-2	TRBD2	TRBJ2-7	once	TGTGCCAGCAGCGACCAAAAATCTAGCGGGAGGTCCTACGAGCAGTACTTC	CASSDQKSSGRSYEQYF
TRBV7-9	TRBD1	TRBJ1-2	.	TGTGCCAGCAGCCGTGACAGGGCCGTTTATGGCTACACCTTC	CASSRDRAVYGYTF